This T cell receptor (beta chain) was sequenced in a study of vaccination effects on CD4 cells after COVID-19. The wider study: Post-vaccine samples followed the second dose by a median of 72 days. Findings and limits, study-wide: Just 1 of 255 vaccine-induced clones in healthy recipients was cross-reactive.

A word on this clone: Its antigen remains unknown.

Method: immunoSEQ multiplex PCR; TCRdb's copy keeps in-frame clones and lacks some. The sample contains 75,000 or so clones, 77% of which appear only once. CD4+ T cells specific for antigen were expanded with viral peptide pools by the ViraFEST assay before sequencing. Cultured cells yielded isolated CD4+ T cells after 10 days. Each participant received a vaccine that was either BNT162b2 or mRNA-1273, given as two doses. Per the germline V gene, CDR1 is LNHDA and CDR2 is SQIVND (reference sequence). CDR3 size: 13 residues. V was trimmed by 3 bases and J by 5 bases, leaving 10 bases between them. The rearrangement links TRBV19 to TRBJ2-5; a weak D match, TRBD2 (6 bases). This clonotype originated in a human donor who received a COVID-19 vaccine. The starting material was CD4+ T cells from PBMCs cultured with HCoV-OC43 spike peptides, obtained after COVID-19 vaccination. Sample subset: HCoV-OC43 spike overlapping peptide pool stimulation. The CDR3 here is CASSIPGRETQYF. DNA for the CDR3: TGTGCCAGTAGTATTCCGGGGAGGGAGACCCAGTACTTC.